The TCR beta chain under discussion was sequenced for a study of shared clonotypes between healthy human individuals. Study observations and caveats: Naive CD4 clonotypes overlapped across several donors at around 5%.

Sequencing was performed with immunoSEQ multiplex PCR; in TCRdb, only in-frame clones are kept and a portion is missing. The sample lists around 2.5 million clones; roughly 93% were seen once. The CDR3 totals 20 residues. With respect to this clone: Its specificity is not known.

This chain uses TRBV21-1 with TRBJ1-2; the table's D call, TRBD1, was not checked against the DNA. TRBV21-1 is shown as a pseudogene. The sample consisted of naive CD4+ T cells from PBMCs. This sample's subset: CD45RA+ positively selected. This clonotype was sampled from a man aged 18 to 30 in good health. Some clones in this sample may be carry-over from other donors' samples. The CDR3 nucleotides read TGTGCCAGCAGCACCCGGTCCTTAGGGACAGACGACCATTCGTACTATGGCTACACCTTC. It translates to CASSTRSLGTDDHSYYGYTF.